This T cell receptor (beta chain) was sequenced in a study of T-cell reconstitution after alpha-beta-depleted transplantation in children. This clonotype was seen many times. Its cognate antigen is unknown. Whole-study results and caveats: The main origin of T-cell counts and diversity one year after transplant was newly produced T cells. Surviving thymic progenitors and recipient T cells were the source of high TCRbeta diversity at day 60 in some patients. About two months after transplant, alpha-beta T cells reportedly came from several hundred expanded graft clones.

In germline, CDR1 is LGHNA, CDR2 YNFKEQ. V gave up 4 bases and J gave up 7 bases; unmatched junction bases: 13. The CDR3 loop spans 15 amino acids. Unique molecular identifiers were used in preparing the TCRbeta library. TCRdb independently ran MiXCR on the PCR reads; one entry per CDR3 protein. The sample consists of a few hundred thousand distinct CDR3 sequences, about 9.9% of them appearing once. This specimen was peripheral blood, taken 180 days after TCRalphabeta/CD19-depleted stem cell transplant. The sequence derives from a male patient between 2 and 10 years old who had a stem cell transplant for chronic granulomatous disease, so the T cells may come from the graft donor. The V call is TRBV4-2, the J call TRBJ2-7; the match to TRBD2 covers 7 bases. CDR3 coding DNA: TGTGCCAGCAGCCTGGTGGAGCGGGGCCCTACGGAGCAGTACTTC. Its translation is CASSLVERGPTEQYF.